The 2 T cell receptor beta chains reported below all come from one sample, sequenced in a study of blood T cell repertoires in COVID-19. Repertoires were generated with immunoSEQ multiplex PCR, while TCRdb's copy carries only in-frame clones and drops some. The table has 300,000 to 350,000 clones, roughly 86% seen once; the top ten hold approximately 9.3%. Sequencing was performed on peripheral blood. These TCRs come from a man aged 25 to 40 with COVID-19, enrolled during active disease.

The V and J genes are TRBV28 and TRBJ2-7; 11 bases align to TRBD2. The CDR3 loop spans 15 amino acids. Germline V gene data show CDR1 as MDHEN and CDR2 as SYDVKM. V shed 3 bases, J shed 4 bases, and the junction held 5 bases outside the gene matches. The CDR3 region has the DNA TGTGCCAGCAGTTTCGCTAGCGGGAGGCAATACGAGCAGTACTTC. Its protein product is CASSFASGRQYEQYF.

The chain combines TRBV19 with TRBJ2-5, with D perhaps TRBD1 (5 bases). Trimming removed 6 bases at V and 3 bases at J, with 11 bases between. Germline assignment: CDR1 LNHDA and CDR2 SQIVND (reference sequence). The CDR3 sequence is 13 residues long. In DNA, the CDR3 is TGTGCCAGTAGGCAGGGATTAAAAGAGACCCAGTACTTC. Translated: CASRQGLKETQYF.